The 18 T cell receptor beta chains given below trace back to one sample, sequenced in a study of OX40 agonist ivuxolimab in advanced cancers. Clones were read by immunoSEQ multiplex PCR, and TCRdb kept only the in-frame ones, dropping some. Found here are more than 30,000 clones, roughly nine tenths of them singletons; the top ten hold 4% to 5%. The sequencing used CD4+ or CD8+ T cells sorted from blood, collected in a trial of the OX40 agonist ivuxolimab. The receptors here all came from an adult with an advanced solid tumor such as melanoma, head and neck, liver or kidney cancer.

The genes are TRBV28 and TRBJ1-2; D ambiguous. Germline V gene data show CDR1 as MDHEN and CDR2 as SYDVKM. V shed 10 bases and J shed 1 base, with 13 bases lying between them. The CDR3 runs to 13 residues. CDR3 DNA sequence: TGTGCCACCGACGAGTCGTTTAACTATGGCTACACCTTC. As protein: CATDESFNYGYTF.

This clone was counted once. CDR3 region: CASNLAGGPLFF. The DNA for the CDR3 is TGTGCCAGCAATCTAGCGGGGGGTCCGCTGTTCTTC. The chain employs TRBV6-4 and TRBJ2-1; 11 bases are shared with TRBD2. This CDR3 region has 12 residues. Germline loops: CDR1 MRHNA, CDR2 SNTAGT. V shed 7 bases, J shed 15 bases, and the junction held 8 bases outside the gene matches.

This clone showed up just once. V and J are TRBV4-2 and TRBJ1-6; D unclear. Germline V gene data show CDR1 as LGHNA and CDR2 as YNFKEQ. CDR3 length equals 19 residues. V was clipped by 2 bases and J by 7 bases, with 24 bases between them. The CDR3, as DNA: TGTGCCAGCAGCCAACTTCTCCCGTGGCAGACCGCCCAAAATTCACCCCTCCACTTT. Translated, it gives CASSQLLPWQTAQNSPLHF.

This clone was seen once. The chain recombines TRBV27 with TRBJ2-5, with a possible D match to TRBD2 (7 bases). The CDR3 runs 16 residues. The V end was cut by 3 bases, the J end by 5 bases, with 19 bases between. The germline CDR1 and CDR2 sequences are MNHEY and SMNVEV (reference sequence). This CDR3 is CASSFVSRGQRETQYF. The CDR3, as DNA: TGTGCCAGCAGTTTCGTCTCGCGGGGGCAAAGGGAGACCCAGTACTTC.

This chain uses TRBV7-8 with TRBJ2-7; 10 positions match TRBD1. Germline trimming cut 2 bases from V and 7 bases from J; bases unmatched to any gene: 5. The CDR3 spans 14 residues. Per germline, CDR1 SGHVS and CDR2 FQNEAQ. The DNA of the CDR3 is TGTGCCAGCAGCTTACGGGACAGGGGTGGTGAGCAGTACTTC. Its translation is CASSLRDRGGEQYF.

This clone has a single count. A much bigger clone sits one base away, suggesting this may be a read error. The chain combines TRBV6-5 with TRBJ2-3; the D is unclear. V was trimmed by 6 bases and J by 4 bases, leaving 5 bases between them. CDR3 length: 11 residues. Germline V lookup: CDR1 MNHEY, CDR2 SVGAGI. CDR3 sequence (DNA): TGTGCCAGCAGGTTGGCAGATACGCAGTATTTT. Protein: CASRLADTQYF.

The chain is built from TRBV5-6 and TRBJ1-1; D is possibly TRBD1 (6 bases). Germline CDR1 is SGHDT and CDR2 is YYEEEE. This CDR3 comprises 17 residues. With 1 base removed from V and 1 base from J, the gap between germline ends came to 17 bases. The CDR3 loop is CASSLKPGHLKNTEAFF. The DNA for the CDR3 is TGTGCCAGCAGCTTGAAACCGGGACACCTGAAGAACACTGAAGCTTTCTTT.

The V gene is TRBV28, the J gene TRBJ1-1; D uncertain. The CDR3 runs 14 residues. V gave up 5 bases and J gave up 5 bases, with 15 bases separating them. Per germline, CDR1 MDHEN and CDR2 SYDVKM. The chain's CDR3 is CASSMGSAGTEAFF. CDR3 DNA: TGTGCCAGCAGTATGGGCTCTGCGGGGACTGAAGCTTTCTTT.

The chain employs TRBV5-1 and TRBJ2-3; TRBD2 agrees at 11 bases. There are 17 residues in the CDR3. Germline V gives CDR1 SGHRS, CDR2 YFSETQ. With V trimmed by 4 bases and J by 3 bases, 10 bases remained unmatched. CDR3: CASSEELAGAGTDTQYF. The CDR3 coding sequence is TGCGCCAGCAGCGAGGAACTAGCGGGAGCTGGTACAGATACGCAGTATTTT.

This clone was seen just once. The chain combines TRBV9 with TRBJ1-2, with 8 bases fitting TRBD1. The length of the CDR3 is 13 residues. The germline CDR1 and CDR2 sequences are SGDLS and YYNGEE. Trimming at V came to 7 bases and at J to 8 bases, leaving 10 bases not matched to a gene. CDR3 region: CASGGTGHSGYTF. As DNA, the CDR3 is TGTGCCAGCGGGGGGACAGGACATTCCGGCTACACCTTC.

The chain joins TRBV27 to TRBJ1-1, with no clear D. Trimming removed 3 bases at V and 8 bases at J, with 10 bases between. Germline CDR1 reads MNHEY; CDR2 reads SMNVEV (reference sequence). The length of the CDR3 is 12 residues. The CDR3 DNA reads as TGTGCCAGCAGTTTTAGTGCGGGGGAAGCTTTCTTT. Translation: CASSFSAGEAFF.

This clone was recorded only once. V gene TRBV6-1 combines with J gene TRBJ2-5, with TRBD2 matching 9 bases. The CDR3 totals 15 residues. Trimming removed 1 base from V and 11 bases from J; junction bases left unmatched: 11. Germline assignment: CDR1 MNHNS and CDR2 SASEGT. CDR3 sequence (DNA): TGTGCCAGCAGTGAAGTGATTTGGGGACTAGCAAGGCAGTACTTC. This codes for CASSEVIWGLARQYF.

V usage is TRBV4-2 and J usage is TRBJ1-4; D not resolved. Trimming removed 1 base at V and 2 bases at J, with 11 bases between. Per germline, CDR1 LGHNA and CDR2 YNFKEQ. This CDR3 comprises 16 residues. The CDR3 DNA is TGTGCCAGCAGCCAAGTCCTCCGGGGTACTAATGAAAAACTGTTTTTT. Amino acid sequence: CASSQVLRGTNEKLFF.

The CDR3 here is CASSLGTLNTGELFF. CDR3 DNA: TGTGCCAGCAGCTTAGGGACACTTAACACCGGGGAGCTGTTTTTT. The chain is built from TRBV7-9 and TRBJ2-2, with D perhaps matching TRBD1 (5 bases). The germline V gene encodes CDR1 SEHNR and CDR2 FQNEAQ (reference sequence). The CDR3 length is 15 residues. The V end lost 1 base, the J end lost 2 bases, and 8 bases lay between the germline ends. Full variable domain (missing parts from reference TRBV7-9 and TRBJ2-2): DTGVSQNPRHKITKRGQNVTFRCDPISEHNRLYWYRQTLGQGPEFLTYFQNEAQLEKSRLLSDRFSAERPKGSFSTLEIQRTEQGDSAMYLCASSLGTLNTGELFFGEGSRLTVL.

J is TRBJ2-1 and V is TRBV2, with D uncertain. V was trimmed by 7 bases and J by 1 base, leaving 11 bases between them. The CDR3 has 14 amino acids. The germline V gene has CDR1 SNHLY and CDR2 FYNNEI. CDR3 loop: CASTRALSYNEQFF. Here the CDR3 DNA reads TGTGCCAGCACCCGGGCCCTATCCTACAATGAGCAGTTCTTC.

The gene calls are TRBV7-2 and TRBJ1-5, with 7 bases matching TRBD1. The V segment lost 1 base and the J segment 7 bases; nucleotides outside the gene matches: 10. Per the germline V gene, CDR1 is SGHTA and CDR2 is FQGNSA. This CDR3 has 16 residues. DNA for the CDR3: TGTGCCAGCAGCTTAGTAGGCAGGGGGATAGGGCAGCCCCAGCATTTT. Translation: CASSLVGRGIGQPQHF.

The V and J genes are TRBV11-2 and TRBJ2-7; D gene ambiguous. The CDR3 runs 15 residues. CDR1 SGHAT and CDR2 FQNNGV come from the germline V gene. The V end lost 1 base, the J end lost 2 bases, and 12 bases lay between the germline ends. The CDR3 loop is CASSLAPAITYEQYF. The CDR3 coding sequence is TGTGCCAGCAGCTTAGCTCCAGCCATTACCTACGAGCAGTACTTC. The variable domain in full, with the rest retrieved from reference TRBV11-2 and TRBJ2-7, is EAGVAQSPRYKIIEKRQSVAFWCNPISGHATLYWYQQILGQGPKLLIQFQNNGVVDDSQLPKDRFSAERLKGVDSTLKIQPAKLEDSAVYLCASSLAPAITYEQYFGPGTRLTVT.

This sequence joins TRBV19 and TRBJ2-1; TRBD1 matches at 10 bases. The germline gives CDR1 LNHDA, CDR2 SQIVND (reference sequence). The CDR3 consists of 14 residues. The ends lost 3 bases at V and 5 bases at J; junction bases unmatched: 1. The CDR3 loop reads CASSIGTGDNEQFF. DNA for the CDR3: TGTGCCAGTAGTATCGGGACAGGGGACAATGAGCAGTTCTTC. Combining the CDR3 with reference TRBV19 and TRBJ2-1 gives the whole variable domain DGGITQSPKYLFRKEGQNVTLSCEQNLNHDAMYWYRQDPGQGLRLIYYSQIVNDFQKGDIAEGYSVSREKKESFPLTVTSAQKNPTAFYLCASSIGTGDNEQFFGPGTRLTVL.